This T cell receptor beta chain derives from a study of PD-1 blockade in classical Hodgkin lymphoma. Here immunoSEQ multiplex PCR was the method, and the copy in TCRdb shows in-frame clones only, minus some. Of about 19,000 clones listed, 86% were seen once; the top ten hold about 12%. This CDR3 spans 11 amino acids. The ends were cut back, 5 bases at V and 8 bases at J, with 7 bases in the middle. Germline CDR1 reads MNHNY; CDR2 reads SVGAGI (reference sequence). Patients all relapsed after autologous stem cell transplantation, and there was variation in brentuximab vedotin exposure. Sequencing used peripheral blood mononuclear cells (PBMCs), obtained before the second cycle of nivolumab. The clonotype was recovered from a human donor with classical Hodgkin lymphoma. The V and J genes are TRBV6-6 and TRBJ2-1; D remains ambiguous. CDR3 sequence (DNA): TGTGCCAGCAGTGACGAGTATGAGCAGTTCTTC. Protein sequence: CASSDEYEQFF.